The 32 T cell receptor beta chains in this list originate from one sample, sequenced in a study of vaccination and CD4 T cells after COVID-19. The treatment here: approximately nine-day PBMC culture with coronavirus spike peptide pools or control peptides (ViraFEST assay). Scientists ran DNA taken from cultured CD4+ T cells through the Oncomine TCR Beta short-read assay for sequencing. In TCRdb, the PCR reads were re-called with MiXCR into one record per CDR3 protein. Of several thousand distinct CDR3 sequences in the sample, roughly three fifths are singletons; the top ten hold under 15%. No antigens are known for them. The input for sequencing was cultured CD4+ T cells from blood, taken after SARS-CoV-2 vaccination. All receptors derive from a human donor with COVID-19.

This chain joins TRBV20-1 and TRBJ2-5; TRBD2 matches 8 bases. Germline CDR1 DFQATT, CDR2 SNEGSKA (reference sequence). The CDR3 covers 15 residues. Trimming cost V 1 base and J 3 bases; bases outside gene matches: 7. CDR3: CSARVGTRGEETQYF. The CDR3 DNA reads TGCAGTGCTAGAGTGGGGACTAGGGGGGAAGAGACCCAGTACTTC.

This clonotype was counted a few times. V usage is TRBV6-5 and J usage is TRBJ1-6, with TRBD1 matching 7 bases. This CDR3 region has 15 residues. Germline trimming cut 2 bases from V and 6 bases from J; bases unmatched to any gene: 4. Germline V gives CDR1 MNHEY, CDR2 SVGAGI. CDR3 protein: CASSYLGQVNSPLHF. DNA of the CDR3: TGTGCCAGCAGTTACCTAGGACAGGTTAATTCACCCCTCCACTTT.

The rearrangement uses TRBV4-1 and TRBJ2-2; the match to TRBD1 covers 7 bases. V lost 5 bases and J lost 7; bases outside the gene matches: 13. CDR3 length equals 16 residues. The germline V gene has CDR1 MGHRA and CDR2 YSYEKL. The CDR3 nucleotides are TGCGCCAGCAGCACAGGGGTGTCGGTAGTGATCGGGGAGCTGTTTTTT. Translation: CASSTGVSVVIGELFF.

The chain couples TRBV6-5 to TRBJ1-6; tentative D call: TRBD1 (6 bases). CDR1 is MNHEY, CDR2 SVGAGI, per germline. Trimming removed 2 bases at V and 6 bases at J, with 14 bases between. The CDR3 consists of 16 residues. The CDR3 DNA reads as TGTGCCAGCAGTTACGTAAACTCCAGGGGTAATTCACCCCTCCACTTT. This gives the protein CASSYVNSRGNSPLHF.

This rearrangement joins TRBV5-1 to TRBJ1-2; D is ambiguous. The CDR3 is made up of 15 amino acids. Germline V gives CDR1 SGHRS, CDR2 YFSETQ. V dropped 0 bases and J dropped 0 bases, with 9 bases sitting between them. The CDR3 DNA sequence: TGCGCCAGCAGCTTGGCTGGAGGAGCTAACTATGGCTACACCTTC. Translation gives CASSLAGGANYGYTF.

The chain links TRBV28 to TRBJ1-2; the D is unclear. The CDR3 spans 12 residues. The V gene's germline CDR1 is MDHEN and CDR2 SYDVKM. The germline V and J ends were trimmed by 5 bases and 5 bases, with 9 bases remaining between them. As DNA, the CDR3 is TGTGCCAGCAGTCACCCCCCTTATGGCTACACCTTC. It specifies CASSHPPYGYTF.

This clonotype has a single count. The CDR3 nucleotides are TGTGCCACCAGCATAGACAGGGTCAGTGAAGCTTTCTTT. Protein product: CATSIDRVSEAFF. The gene calls are TRBV15 and TRBJ1-1, with TRBD1 matching 7 bases. V dropped 4 bases and J dropped 7; count of bases not matched to a gene: 6. CDR3 length equals 13 residues. CDR1 is LNHNV and CDR2 is YYDKDF in the germline V gene (reference sequence). Full variable domain (outside the CDR3, taken from reference TRBV15 and TRBJ1-1): DAMVIQNPRYQVTQFGKPVTLSCSQTLNHNVMYWYQQKSSQAPKLLFHYYDKDFNNEADTPDNFQSRRPNTSFCFLDIRSPGLGDTAMYLCATSIDRVSEAFFGQGTRLTVV.

In its sample, this clonotype was seen a few times. The chain recombines TRBV27 with TRBJ1-5; 8 nucleotides match TRBD1. Per germline, CDR1 MNHEY and CDR2 SMNVEV (reference sequence). The CDR3 sequence is 16 residues long. With V trimmed by 4 bases and J by 1 base, 6 bases remained unmatched. CDR3 protein: CASSYSPGGSNQPQHF. The CDR3 nucleotides are TGTGCCAGCAGTTACTCGCCAGGGGGCAGCAATCAGCCCCAGCATTTT.

This clonotype was observed a handful of times. The V and J genes are TRBV6-5 and TRBJ1-2; D remains unclear. Trimming left V 0 bases short and J 8 bases short, with 7 bases between. The CDR3 length is 12 residues. Germline V lookup: CDR1 MNHEY, CDR2 SVGAGI. As DNA, the CDR3 is TGTGCCAGCAGTTACTCGAGCGGGGGCTACACCTTC. It translates to CASSYSSGGYTF.

This clonotype is labeled as large. The chain is built from TRBV20-1 and TRBJ1-5; a possible D gene is TRBD1 (5 bases). The CDR3 sequence is 14 residues long. CDR1 and CDR2 (germline): DFQATT, SNEGSKA (reference sequence). The ends were cut back, 6 bases at V and 0 bases at J, with 12 bases in the middle. The CDR3 loop reads CSAKEDISNQPQHF. The CDR3 DNA reads TGCAGTGCAAAGGAGGACATTAGCAATCAGCCCCAGCATTTT.

The genes are TRBV25-1 and TRBJ2-7; D gene ambiguous. Germline assignment: CDR1 MGHDK and CDR2 SYGVNS. Trimming shortened V by 3 bases and J by 6 bases, and 6 bases separated the two germline ends. The CDR3 extends over 11 amino acids. In DNA, the CDR3 is TGTGCCAGCAGTGAGAGGTTCGAGCAGTACTTC. Its protein product is CASSERFEQYF.

The chain links TRBV27 to TRBJ1-5; TRBD1 matches at 9 bases. J gave up 7 bases and V 7 bases, and 2 bases lay outside the gene matches. CDR3 size: 12 residues. Germline V gene sequence: CDR1 MNHEY, CDR2 SMNVEV (reference sequence). The DNA for the CDR3 is TGTGCCAGCAAGGACAGGGGACAGCCCCAGCATTTT. This codes for CASKDRGQPQHF.

The V gene is TRBV20-1, the J gene TRBJ2-2; 8 bases fit TRBD2. V dropped 0 bases and J dropped 5; count of bases not matched to a gene: 8. This CDR3 has 16 residues. CDR1 and CDR2 from the germline V gene are DFQATT and SNEGSKA (reference sequence). The DNA of the CDR3 is TGCAGTGCTAGAGATGGGACTAGATTTGGGACCGGGGAGCTGTTTTTT. Translating gives CSARDGTRFGTGELFF.

This clonotype was found a few times. This chain uses TRBV20-1 with TRBJ2-5; TRBD2 aligns across 8 bases. Losses at the gene ends were 6 bases for V and 0 bases for J; bases not matched to a gene: 12. The V gene's germline CDR1 is DFQATT and CDR2 SNEGSKA (reference sequence). CDR3 length: 16 residues. The CDR3 here is CSARPGLAGNQETQYF. The CDR3 bases are TGCAGTGCGAGACCCGGGTTAGCGGGGAACCAAGAGACCCAGTACTTC.

V is TRBV29-1 and J is TRBJ1-5, with TRBD1 matching over 8 bases. CDR3 length: 14 amino acids. CDR1 is SQVTM and CDR2 is ANQGSEA in the germline V gene. J lost 6 bases, V lost 6 bases, and 10 bases had no gene match. The CDR3 DNA follows: TGCAGCGTCGGCACGGACAGGGCGCGTCAGCCCCAGCATTTT. The encoded protein is CSVGTDRARQPQHF.

The rearrangement links TRBV7-2 to TRBJ1-1, with D unresolved. Trimming took off 6 bases at V and 1 base at J, with 12 bases between the two ends. The CDR3 has 14 residues. Per germline, CDR1 SGHTA and CDR2 FQGNSA. CDR3 sequence: CASSRLLANTEAFF. CDR3 sequence (DNA): TGTGCCAGCAGTCGTCTCCTGGCGAACACTGAAGCTTTCTTT.

The rearrangement joins TRBV15 to TRBJ1-5; unclear D gene. The CDR3 is 14 residues long. The V end was cut by 1 base, the J end by 0 bases, with 4 bases between. Germline V gene data show CDR1 as LNHNV and CDR2 as YYDKDF (reference sequence). The CDR3 DNA is TGTGCCACCAGCAGAGGCTCTAGCAATCAGCCCCAGCATTTT. The encoded protein is CATSRGSSNQPQHF.

The DNA for the CDR3 is TGTGCCAGCAGTTACTTGACACAGGGGCGAGGAGGCTACACCTTC. It encodes CASSYLTQGRGGYTF. This chain uses TRBV6-5 with TRBJ1-2; 7 bases line up with TRBD1. This CDR3 contains 15 residues. After removal of 1 base from V and 8 bases from J, the junction contained 10 bases not matched to a gene. The V gene's germline CDR1 is MNHEY and CDR2 SVGAGI.

This chain connects TRBV7-8 to TRBJ1-1, with D maybe TRBD1 (5 bases). Per the germline V gene, CDR1 is SGHVS and CDR2 is FQNEAQ. V was clipped by 1 base and J by 7 bases, with 16 bases between them. The CDR3 contains 15 residues. CDR3 amino acids: CASSLVGREELEAFF. CDR3 DNA sequence: TGTGCCAGCAGCTTAGTGGGCAGGGAAGAACTTGAAGCTTTCTTT.

As for this clonotype: The CDR3 carries no conserved terminal phenylalanine or tryptophan, so it likely arises from a read error. This chain's CDR3 is CASRRDSSNQPQHS. CDR3 nucleotides: TGTGCCAGCAGACGGGACAGTAGCAATCAGCCCCAGCATTCT. This rearrangement joins TRBV27 to TRBJ1-5, with 7 nucleotides matching TRBD1. The germline V gene has CDR1 MNHEY and CDR2 SMNVEV (reference sequence). The junction had 2 bases not matched to a gene; V was cut back by 6 bases and J by 0 bases. The CDR3 totals 14 residues.

The chain combines TRBV20-1 with TRBJ2-2, with TRBD1 identical over 8 bases. J lost 1 base, V lost 0 bases, and 7 bases had no gene match. Germline V lookup: CDR1 DFQATT, CDR2 SNEGSKA (reference sequence). CDR3 length: 17 residues. The CDR3 region is CSARDRRTGQNTGELFF. Written as DNA, the CDR3 is TGCAGTGCTAGAGATCGAAGGACAGGGCAGAACACCGGGGAGCTGTTTTTT.

V and J are TRBV10-1 and TRBJ2-5; tentative D call: TRBD1 (5 bases). Trimming stripped 0 bases from V and 5 bases from J, with 13 bases between. CDR3 length: 15 amino acids. The germline V gene has CDR1 WNHNN and CDR2 SYGVQD (reference sequence). CDR3 sequence reads: CASSESGQGGETQYF. The DNA for the CDR3 is TGCGCCAGCAGTGAGTCGGGTCAGGGTGGGGAGACCCAGTACTTC.

This sequence joins TRBV7-8 and TRBJ2-7; D perhaps matches TRBD2 (6 bases). This CDR3 has 14 residues. V was clipped by 1 base and J by 3 bases, with 10 bases between them. Looked up from germline, CDR1 is SGHVS and CDR2 is FQNEAQ. The CDR3 DNA reads TGTGCCAGCAGCTTAGGGGGGGTGGTCTACGAGCAGTACTTC. Translation gives CASSLGGVVYEQYF.

This clonotype is a singleton in its sample. The CDR3 DNA reads TGTGCCAGCAGTTCACGTAGCGGGGGAGAGACCCAGTACTTC. It is translated as CASSSRSGGETQYF. V is TRBV28 and J is TRBJ2-5, with 9 bases that match TRBD2. Trimming took 4 bases from V and 4 from J; bases not matched to a gene: 4. This CDR3 contains 14 residues. Germline V gene lookup returns CDR1 MDHEN and CDR2 SYDVKM.

The chain combines TRBV5-1 with TRBJ2-1, with D maybe TRBD1 (5 bases). Germline-derived CDR1 and CDR2 are SGHRS and YFSETQ. The CDR3 length is 15 residues. Trimming took 2 bases from V and 5 from J, leaving 14 bases between them. The CDR3 sequence is CASSLGEQGHNEQFF. CDR3 nucleotide sequence: TGCGCCAGCAGCTTAGGAGAGCAGGGCCACAATGAGCAGTTCTTC.

A few counts support this clonotype. The genes are TRBV25-1 and TRBJ1-5; TRBD1 agrees at 9 bases. V shed 4 bases, J shed 6 bases, and the junction held 7 bases outside the gene matches. CDR1 MGHDK and CDR2 SYGVNS come from the germline V gene. The CDR3 totals 15 residues. In DNA, the CDR3 is TGTGCCAGCAGTGGAGACAGGGGGGCCACTCAGCCCCAGCATTTT. Its translation is CASSGDRGATQPQHF.

This sequence joins TRBV11-2 and TRBJ1-1; no clear D. Germline V gene sequence: CDR1 SGHAT, CDR2 FQNNGV. V was trimmed by 5 bases and J by 1 base, leaving 17 bases between them. The CDR3 has 16 residues. Written as DNA, the CDR3 is TGTGCCAGCAGCCTCCGGTGGGGTAGCGGGAACACTGAAGCTTTCTTT. Translated: CASSLRWGSGNTEAFF.

The genes are TRBV19 and TRBJ1-5; 9 positions match TRBD1. The CDR3 sequence is 15 residues long. The V and J ends lost 6 bases and 3 bases, in that order; junction bases with no gene match: 6. Germline CDR1 LNHDA, CDR2 SQIVND (reference sequence). CDR3 sequence reads: CASRPGQGSNQPQHF. CDR3 DNA sequence: TGTGCCAGTAGGCCGGGACAGGGTTCCAATCAGCCCCAGCATTTT.

This sequence joins TRBV20-1 and TRBJ1-4; TRBD1 might be the D (5 bases). Germline CDR1 DFQATT, CDR2 SNEGSKA (reference sequence). V shed 0 bases and J shed 4 bases, with 9 bases lying between them. CDR3 length: 14 residues. CDR3 region: CSAREAGFNEKLFF. CDR3 nucleotide sequence: TGCAGTGCTAGAGAGGCAGGGTTTAATGAAAAACTGTTTTTT.

The gene calls are TRBV5-1 and TRBJ1-1, with 8 bases lining up with TRBD1. Germline loops: CDR1 SGHRS, CDR2 YFSETQ. V shed 2 bases, J shed 8 bases, and the junction held 11 bases outside the gene matches. This CDR3 has 15 residues. CDR3 in DNA: TGCGCCAGCAGCTTTGAGAGGACAGGGTTTCGCGAAGCTTTCTTT. This translates into CASSFERTGFREAFF.

This chain joins TRBV6-2 or TRBV6-3 and TRBJ1-6; D perhaps matches TRBD1 (5 bases). The CDR3 loop spans 14 amino acids. Germline V gives CDR1 MNHEY, CDR2 SVGEGT. V was cut by 10 bases and J by 4 bases, with 14 bases left in between. The CDR3 reads CATTRDDYNSPLHF. In DNA form, the CDR3 reads TGTGCCACGACCCGGGACGATTATAATTCACCCCTCCACTTT.

In its sample, this clonotype was seen once. The genes are TRBV19 and TRBJ1-5, with a possible D match to TRBD1 (5 bases). V was clipped by 2 bases and J by 0 bases, with 14 bases between them. Germline-derived CDR1 and CDR2 are LNHDA and SQIVND (reference sequence). The CDR3 covers 17 residues. The CDR3 coding sequence is TGTGCCAGTAGTATACTTCCAGGGCCCTATAGCAATCAGCCCCAGCATTTT. Its translation: CASSILPGPYSNQPQHF.